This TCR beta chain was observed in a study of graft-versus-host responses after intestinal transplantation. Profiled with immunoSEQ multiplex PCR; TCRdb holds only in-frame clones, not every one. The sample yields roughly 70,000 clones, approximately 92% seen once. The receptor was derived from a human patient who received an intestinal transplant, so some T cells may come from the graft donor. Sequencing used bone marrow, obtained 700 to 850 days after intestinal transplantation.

This chain's CDR3 is CASSSGGIAGEQFF. CDR3 nucleotides: TGTGCCAGCAGTTCCGGGGGTATAGCGGGTGAGCAGTTCTTC. This rearrangement joins TRBV6-6 to TRBJ2-1; 7 nucleotides match TRBD2. CDR3 length: 14 amino acids. Per germline, CDR1 MNHNY and CDR2 SVGAGI (reference sequence). V shed 4 bases and J 9 bases; nucleotides not matched to a gene: 9.